This T cell receptor (beta chain) comes out of a study of cytomegalovirus exposure and HLA in healthy donors. Each of the donors was a healthy bone marrow donor. This PCR relied on a set of 60 Vbeta primers and 13 Jbeta primers. Clones were read by immunoSEQ multiplex PCR, and TCRdb kept only the in-frame ones, dropping some. The sample holds some 160,000 clones; roughly 75% are singletons and the top ten take roughly 5%. For this clone: What it recognizes is unknown.

Whole-study findings and limits: The authors later found most CMV-associated TCR beta chains appeared HLA-restricted. In a later analysis, specific HLA alleles were associated with around 17,000 TCR beta sequences at a 0.05 false discovery rate. One variant, a missense change in DCLRE1C, was linked in a later analysis to TCR beta V- and J-gene trimming.

V was trimmed by 4 bases and J by 5 bases, leaving 22 bases between them. Germline assignment: CDR1 WSHSY and CDR2 SAAADI. The CDR3 sequence is 17 residues long. The specimen sequenced was PBMCs. The V gene is TRBV10-2, the J gene TRBJ2-3, with D perhaps TRBD1 (5 bases). The receptor comes from a man aged 35 to 55 in good health and CMV-seronegative. The CDR3 is CASSGRVESEVGDTQYF. In DNA, the CDR3 is TGCGCCAGCAGTGGCAGGGTAGAATCAGAAGTCGGAGATACGCAGTATTTT.